These 8 T cell receptor beta chains were sequenced from one sample in a study of spatial heterogeneity in lung cancer. The study, taken as a whole, reports: The number of expanded tumor alpha and beta chains correlated with mutation number.

TCRdb itself ran the 5' RACE reads through MiXCR, one entry per CDR3 protein. The sample consists of fewer than 20,000 distinct CDR3 sequences, roughly 7.3% of them appearing once. Time point meaning: sample taken at primary tumor resection. No cognate antigen is known for these TCRs. The specimen comprised lung tumor tissue, sampled at surgery. These receptors originate from a female donor with early-stage non-small cell lung cancer.

This clonotype was recorded at least ten times. V usage is TRBV4-1 and J usage is TRBJ1-1; no reliable D call. Per the germline V gene, CDR1 is MGHRA and CDR2 is YSYEKL. With 4 bases removed from V and 0 bases from J, the gap between germline ends came to 18 bases. The CDR3 runs to 17 residues. For the CDR3, the DNA is TGCGCCAGCAGCCCTTCCCCGTCTCTACCTTTGAACACTGAAGCTTTCTTT. As protein: CASSPSPSLPLNTEAFF.

The sample holds many counts of this clonotype. The chain recombines TRBV5-1 with TRBJ2-1; 9 bases match TRBD1. Germline V gene sequence: CDR1 SGHRS, CDR2 YFSETQ. The CDR3 extends over 13 amino acids. J gave up 12 bases and V 1 base, and 5 bases lay outside the gene matches. CDR3 region: CASSLRTGARQFF. CDR3 nucleotides: TGCGCCAGCAGCTTGAGGACAGGGGCTAGGCAGTTCTTC. Drawing the rest from reference TRBV5-1 and TRBJ2-1, the complete variable domain is KAGVTQTPRYLIKTRGQQVTLSCSPISGHRSVSWYQQTPGQGLQFLFEYFSETQRNKGNFPGRFSGRQFSNSRSEMNVSTLELGDSALYLCASSLRTGARQFFGPGTRLTVL.

This clonotype has at least ten counts. The gene calls are TRBV7-2 and TRBJ1-2; no reliable D call. Per germline, CDR1 SGHTA and CDR2 FQGNSA. This CDR3 has 15 amino acids. The V end was cut by 5 bases, the J end by 7 bases, with 20 bases between. Here the CDR3 reads CASSPTSQPWGGYTF. CDR3 nucleotides: TGTGCCAGCAGCCCAACCAGCCAACCCTGGGGTGGCTACACCTTC.

This clonotype was observed a few times. The J gene is TRBJ1-4, the V gene TRBV10-3, with TRBD1 matching over 11 bases. CDR1 ENHRY and CDR2 SYGVKD come from the germline V gene. CDR3 length: 17 residues. The junction had 14 bases not matched to a gene; V was cut back by 6 bases and J by 8 bases. The CDR3 region is CAISKSRDRGLDEKLFF. In DNA, the CDR3 is TGTGCCATCAGCAAGTCCCGGGACAGGGGGTTAGACGAAAAACTGTTTTTT.

In this sample, this clonotype turned up many times. The genes are TRBV3-1 and TRBJ2-3; TRBD2 agrees at 13 bases. CDR3 length: 15 amino acids. CDR1 is LGHDT, CDR2 YNNKEL, per germline (reference sequence). Trimming cost V 5 bases and J 9 bases; bases outside gene matches: 8. The CDR3 reads CASSSTSGGARTQYF. CDR3 nucleotide sequence: TGTGCCAGCAGCAGTACTAGCGGGGGGGCCAGGACGCAGTATTTT.

In this sample, this clonotype is medium-sized (0.01 to 0.1%). The chain uses TRBV3-1 and TRBJ1-6; D is undetermined. The CDR3 is made up of 16 amino acids. V was pared by 3 bases and J by 8 bases, with 17 bases between. Germline values: CDR1 LGHDT, CDR2 YNNKEL (reference sequence). CDR3 region: CASSQVYPGGHSPLHF. For the CDR3, the DNA is TGTGCCAGCAGCCAGGTTTACCCGGGCGGACATTCACCCCTCCACTTT.

This clonotype has at least ten counts. This chain joins TRBV12-3 or TRBV12-4 and TRBJ1-5; the D is unclear. The CDR3 runs 15 residues. The V gene lost 5 bases and the J gene lost 3 bases, with 14 bases spanning the gap. The CDR3 nucleotides are TGTGCCAGCAGTCTAGGCCTCGCGCCCAATCAGCCCCAGCATTTT. It is translated as CASSLGLAPNQPQHF.

At least ten counts were recorded for this clonotype. V and J are TRBV12-3 or TRBV12-4 and TRBJ1-1; 8 nucleotides line up with TRBD1. After removal of 5 bases from V and 2 bases from J, the junction contained 7 bases not matched to a gene. The CDR3 runs 15 residues. The CDR3 sequence is CASSRSDRANTEAFF. The CDR3 DNA reads as TGTGCCAGCAGTCGCTCGGACAGGGCCAACACTGAAGCTTTCTTT.